The clone carrying this T cell receptor beta chain showed up just a few times. These data come from a study of OX40 agonist ivuxolimab in advanced cancers. Across the whole study: The dose of intravenous ivuxolimab that patients received every 2 weeks ranged from 0.01 to 10 mg/kg. Age averaged around 60 years (range about 20 to 80), and more than 80% were male.

Peripheral blood came from all dose cohorts at three timepoints. The CDR3 is 15 residues long. V lost 1 base, J lost 3 bases, and 10 bases lay in between. Germline-derived CDR1 and CDR2 are SNHLY and FYNNEI. Generated by immunoSEQ multiplex PCR, the TCRdb table keeps only in-frame clones and is missing some. The sample has about 48,000 clones, roughly 80% seen once. The TCR originated in an adult with an advanced solid tumor such as melanoma, head and neck, liver or kidney cancer. Sequencing was performed on CD4+ or CD8+ T cells sorted from blood, taken in a trial of the OX40 agonist ivuxolimab. The chain employs TRBV2 and TRBJ1-5, with TRBD1 as a possible D gene (5 bases). CDR3 region: CASSEVRTSNQPQHF. CDR3 in DNA: TGTGCCAGCAGTGAAGTTAGGACATCCAATCAGCCCCAGCATTTT. Variable domain in full (rest from reference TRBV2 and TRBJ1-5): EPEVTQTPSHQVTQMGQEVILRCVPISNHLYFYWYRQILGQKVEFLVSFYNNEISEKSEIFDDQFSVERPDGSNFTLKIRSTKLEDSAMYFCASSEVRTSNQPQHFGDGTRLSIL.